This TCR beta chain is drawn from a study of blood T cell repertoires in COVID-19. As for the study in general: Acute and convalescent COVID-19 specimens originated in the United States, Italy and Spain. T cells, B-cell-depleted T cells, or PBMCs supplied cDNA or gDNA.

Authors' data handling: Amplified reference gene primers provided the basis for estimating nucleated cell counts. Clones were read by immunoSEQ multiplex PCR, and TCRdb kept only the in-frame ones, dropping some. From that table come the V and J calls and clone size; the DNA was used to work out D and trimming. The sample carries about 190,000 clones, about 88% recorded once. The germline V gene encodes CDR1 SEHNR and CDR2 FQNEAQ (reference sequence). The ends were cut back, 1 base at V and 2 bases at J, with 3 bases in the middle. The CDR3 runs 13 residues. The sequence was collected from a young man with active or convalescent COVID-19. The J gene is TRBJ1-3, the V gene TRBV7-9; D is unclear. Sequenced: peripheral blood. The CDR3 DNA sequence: TGTGCCAGCAGCTTAGAGCCTGGAAACACCATATATTTT. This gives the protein CASSLEPGNTIYF.